This T cell receptor (beta chain) was sequenced in a study of human T cells and chemical hapten exposure. Study context: From small differences in pooled library volume came most of the variation in per-sample TCR yields. Notes on the study in general: Following DPC sensitization, TCRs present above 1 in 1000 frequency showed no change.

The time point denotes: patch test 3, about 24 weeks after DPC sensitization. As for treatment: therapeutic diphenylcyclopropenone sensitization with weekly scalp DPC. Patients had alopecia, were aged 18 to 70, and were not pregnant. This clonotype came up many times. Its antigen is currently unknown. TCRdb analysed the RACE reads with MiXCR anew, one entry per CDR3 protein. The sample lists 90,000 to 110,000 distinct CDR3 sequences, under 40% seen once, with about 2.9% in the top ten. CDR3 length equals 16 residues. Per germline, CDR1 MNHEY and CDR2 SMNVEV (reference sequence). Losses at the gene ends were 5 bases for V and 5 bases for J; bases not matched to a gene: 10.

The gene calls are TRBV27 and TRBJ2-7; 12 positions agree with TRBD2. The starting material was whole blood, obtained in connection with sensitization to the hapten diphenylcyclopropenone (DPC). The source of this sequence is a man between 35 and 55 years old with alopecia areata. Some clones in this sample may be carry-over from other donors' samples. CDR3 sequence reads: CASSPRLAGAVDEQYF. CDR3 DNA: TGTGCCAGCAGTCCCCGACTAGCGGGAGCCGTCGACGAGCAGTACTTC.